Shown below are 8 T cell receptor beta chains from a single sample sequenced in a study of blood T cells in healthy people across ages. The second PCR ran roughly 6 to 11 cycles with a sample-barcoded 5' primer and J-beta primers. TCRdb re-derived calls from the 5' RACE reads in MiXCR, one entry per CDR3 protein. This repertoire shows roughly 1,500,000 distinct CDR3 sequences, about 31% found once; its top ten account for about 11%. Sequencing was performed on blood. Every receptor here comes from a woman aged 25 to 39 in good health.

The table lists this clonotype with a few counts. The V and J genes are TRBV27 and TRBJ2-3; the match to TRBD1 covers 9 bases. This CDR3 contains 15 residues. With 5 bases clipped from V and 2 bases from J, the junction kept 5 bases outside the gene matches. Germline V gene data show CDR1 as MNHEY and CDR2 as SMNVEV (reference sequence). The CDR3, as DNA: TGTGCCAGCAGTCAGACAGGGGGTTACACAGATACGCAGTATTTT. This gives the protein CASSQTGGYTDTQYF.

The table lists this clonotype with a few counts. V and J are TRBV25-1 and TRBJ2-7, with D maybe TRBD1 (5 bases). The CDR3 extends over 14 amino acids. Trimming took 10 bases from V and 0 from J, leaving 16 bases between them. Germline CDR1 and CDR2: MGHDK and SYGVNS. The CDR3 region has the DNA TGTGCCACTACTCCGGACACGAACTCCTACGAGCAGTACTTC. As protein: CATTPDTNSYEQYF.

This sequence joins TRBV9 and TRBJ2-4, with 8 bases aligning to TRBD2. Gene TRBJ2-7 matches the end of the DNA better, so the J call may be wrong. The CDR3 has 15 amino acids. Per germline, CDR1 SGDLS and CDR2 YYNGEE. The CDR3: CASNVGTGGPDEQYF. In DNA, the CDR3 is TGTGCCAGCAACGTTGGGACGGGAGGGCCGGACGAGCAGTACTTC.

The table lists this clonotype with many counts. The chain links TRBV4-1 to TRBJ1-5; D gene ambiguous. CDR1 and CDR2 (germline): MGHRA, YSYEKL. CDR3 length: 15 amino acids. V lost 3 bases and J 5 bases, leaving 14 bases between the germline ends. The CDR3 spells CASSQPDRVHQPQHF. CDR3 coding DNA: TGCGCCAGCAGCCAGCCTGACCGGGTTCATCAGCCCCAGCATTTT.

This clonotype appeared a few times. It is unclear where the CDR3 begins or ends on the DNA, so no DNA is shown, and the CDR3 is as TCRdb lists it. The CDR3 region is CASSFGTGANKYF. The chain recombines TRBV6-2 or TRBV6-3 with TRBJ2-7; TRBD1 is taken as the D call from the table, unchecked against the DNA. The CDR3 totals 13 residues, both ends included. CDR1 and CDR2 (germline): MNHEY, SVGEGT.

The V call is TRBV20-1, the J call TRBJ2-3; the match to TRBD2 covers 8 bases. V lost 5 bases to trimming and J lost 0 bases; unmatched junction nucleotides: 10. The germline V gene encodes CDR1 DFQATT and CDR2 SNEGSKA (reference sequence). The CDR3 extends over 16 amino acids. The CDR3 sequence: CSAGVSGGRSTDTQYF. The DNA for the CDR3 is TGCAGTGCTGGAGTGTCGGGAGGGCGAAGCACAGATACGCAGTATTTT.

DNA of the CDR3: TGTGCCAGCAGTGACGTATCTAGGCGCAGGGTCAGTGGCTACACCTTC. Translation gives CASSDVSRRRVSGYTF. J is TRBJ1-2 and V is TRBV6-1, with a possible D match to TRBD1 (5 bases). Germline CDR1 and CDR2: MNHNS and SASEGT. The CDR3 is 16 amino acids. V dropped 3 bases and J dropped 7 bases, with 21 bases sitting between them.

Details on this clonotype: Mismatch with germline at one junction end may stem from a read error. The chain employs TRBV4-2 and TRBJ2-7; D assignment may be TRBD1 or TRBD2 (5 bases each). Germline-derived CDR1 and CDR2 are LGHNA and YNFKEQ. The CDR3 extends over 16 amino acids. The DNA of the CDR3 is TGTGCCAGTAGCCAGGGTCCCCCGGGGAGCACCTACGGGCAGTACTTC. It encodes CASSQGPPGSTYGQYF.